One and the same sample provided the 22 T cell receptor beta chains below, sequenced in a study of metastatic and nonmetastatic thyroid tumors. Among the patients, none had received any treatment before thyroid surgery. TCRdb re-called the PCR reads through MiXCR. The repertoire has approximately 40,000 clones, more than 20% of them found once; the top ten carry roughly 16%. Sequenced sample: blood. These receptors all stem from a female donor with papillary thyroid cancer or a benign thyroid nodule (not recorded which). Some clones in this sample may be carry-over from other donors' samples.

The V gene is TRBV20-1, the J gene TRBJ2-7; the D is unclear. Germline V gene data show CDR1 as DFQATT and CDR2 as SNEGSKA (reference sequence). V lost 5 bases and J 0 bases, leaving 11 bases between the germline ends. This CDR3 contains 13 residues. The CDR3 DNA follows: TGCAGTGCTGGGAAAAGGAGCTCCTACGAGCAGTACTTC. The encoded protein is CSAGKRSSYEQYF.

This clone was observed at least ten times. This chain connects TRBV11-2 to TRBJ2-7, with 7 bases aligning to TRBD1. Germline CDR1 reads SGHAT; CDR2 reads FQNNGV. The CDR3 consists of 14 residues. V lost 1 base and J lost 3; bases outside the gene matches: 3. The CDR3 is CASSLVGTDYEQYF. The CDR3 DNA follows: TGTGCCAGCAGCTTAGTCGGGACAGACTACGAGCAGTACTTC.

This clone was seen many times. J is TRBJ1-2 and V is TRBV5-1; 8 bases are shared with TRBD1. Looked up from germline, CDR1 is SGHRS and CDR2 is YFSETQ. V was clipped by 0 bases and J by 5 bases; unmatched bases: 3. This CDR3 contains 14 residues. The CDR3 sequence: CASSLGTGPYGYTF. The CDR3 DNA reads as TGCGCCAGCAGCTTGGGGACAGGGCCTTATGGCTACACCTTC.

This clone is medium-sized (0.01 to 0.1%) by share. The CDR3 spells CASRLADPENEQFF. DNA for the CDR3: TGTGCCAGCAGATTAGCGGATCCAGAGAATGAGCAGTTCTTC. The chain joins TRBV28 to TRBJ2-1; D perhaps matches TRBD2 (6 bases). The V gene lost 6 bases and the J gene lost 7 bases, with 16 bases spanning the gap. The CDR3 totals 14 residues. CDR1 and CDR2 from the germline V gene are MDHEN and SYDVKM.

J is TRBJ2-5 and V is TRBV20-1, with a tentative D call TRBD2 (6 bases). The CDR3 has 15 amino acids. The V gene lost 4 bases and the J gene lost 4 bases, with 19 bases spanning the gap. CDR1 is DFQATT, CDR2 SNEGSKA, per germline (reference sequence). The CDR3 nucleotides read TGCAGTGCTAATTCCGGGAGAGACGAGAGAGAGACCCAGTACTTC. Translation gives CSANSGRDERETQYF.

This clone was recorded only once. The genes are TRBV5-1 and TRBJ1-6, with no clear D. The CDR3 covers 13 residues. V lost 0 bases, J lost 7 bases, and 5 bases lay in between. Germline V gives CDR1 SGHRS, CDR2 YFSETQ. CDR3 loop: CASSLAENSPLHF. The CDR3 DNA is TGCGCCAGCAGCTTGGCGGAGAATTCACCCCTCCACTTT.

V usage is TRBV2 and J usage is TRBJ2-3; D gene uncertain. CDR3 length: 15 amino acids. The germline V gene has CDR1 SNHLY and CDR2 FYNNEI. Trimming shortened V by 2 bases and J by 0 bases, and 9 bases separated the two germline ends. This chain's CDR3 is CASSESGSSTDTQYF. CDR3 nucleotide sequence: TGTGCCAGCAGTGAATCGGGCAGTAGCACAGATACGCAGTATTTT. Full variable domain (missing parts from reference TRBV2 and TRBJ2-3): EPEVTQTPSHQVTQMGQEVILRCVPISNHLYFYWYRQILGQKVEFLVSFYNNEISEKSEIFDDQFSVERPDGSNFTLKIRSTKLEDSAMYFCASSESGSSTDTQYFGPGTRLTVL.

The CDR3: CASRAFCGHDYEQYF. CDR3 nucleotide sequence: TGTGCCAGTAGGGCCTTTTGTGGACATGACTACGAGCAGTACTTC. This chain connects TRBV19 to TRBJ2-7, with a possible D match to TRBD1 (5 bases). This CDR3 has 15 residues. CDR1 is LNHDA and CDR2 is SQIVND in the germline V gene (reference sequence). V dropped 6 bases and J dropped 3 bases, with 18 bases sitting between them.

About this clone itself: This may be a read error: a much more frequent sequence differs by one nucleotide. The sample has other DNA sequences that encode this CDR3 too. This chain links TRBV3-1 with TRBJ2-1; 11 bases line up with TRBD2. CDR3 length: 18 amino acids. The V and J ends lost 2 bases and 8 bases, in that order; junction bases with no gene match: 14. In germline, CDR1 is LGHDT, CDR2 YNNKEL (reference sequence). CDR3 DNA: TGTGCCAGCAGCCAACCGGGCTTAGCGGGAGGGCCCCGTGATGAGCAGTTCTTC. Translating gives CASSQPGLAGGPRDEQFF.

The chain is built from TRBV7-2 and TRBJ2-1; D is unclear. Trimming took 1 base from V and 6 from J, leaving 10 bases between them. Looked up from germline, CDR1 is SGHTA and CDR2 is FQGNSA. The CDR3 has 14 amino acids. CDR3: CASSLDAGTNEQFF. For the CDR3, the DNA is TGTGCCAGCAGCTTAGACGCTGGAACCAATGAGCAGTTCTTC.

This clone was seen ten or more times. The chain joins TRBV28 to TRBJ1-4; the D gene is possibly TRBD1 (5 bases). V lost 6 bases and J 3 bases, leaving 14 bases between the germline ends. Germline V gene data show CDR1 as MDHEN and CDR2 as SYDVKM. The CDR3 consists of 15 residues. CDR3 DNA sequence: TGTGCCAGCAGCCCTGGACACAGCCCTAATGAAAAACTGTTTTTT. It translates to CASSPGHSPNEKLFF. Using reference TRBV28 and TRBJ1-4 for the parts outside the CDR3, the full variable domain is DVKVTQSSRYLVKRTGEKVFLECVQDMDHENMFWYRQDPGLGLRLIYFSYDVKMKEKGDIPEGYSVSREKKERFSLILESASTNQTSMYLCASSPGHSPNEKLFFGSGTQLSVL.

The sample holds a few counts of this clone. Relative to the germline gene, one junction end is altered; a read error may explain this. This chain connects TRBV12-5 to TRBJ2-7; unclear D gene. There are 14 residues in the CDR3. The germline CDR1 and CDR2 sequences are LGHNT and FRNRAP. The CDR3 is CASAFGMSSCEQYF. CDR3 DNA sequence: TGTGCTAGTGCCTTCGGCATGAGCTCCTGCGAGCAGTACTTC.

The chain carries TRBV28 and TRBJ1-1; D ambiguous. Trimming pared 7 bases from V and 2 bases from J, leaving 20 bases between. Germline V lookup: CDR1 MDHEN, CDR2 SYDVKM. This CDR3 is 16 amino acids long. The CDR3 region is CASITPRHGYNTEAFF. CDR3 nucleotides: TGTGCCAGCATTACCCCTCGTCATGGATACAACACTGAAGCTTTCTTT.

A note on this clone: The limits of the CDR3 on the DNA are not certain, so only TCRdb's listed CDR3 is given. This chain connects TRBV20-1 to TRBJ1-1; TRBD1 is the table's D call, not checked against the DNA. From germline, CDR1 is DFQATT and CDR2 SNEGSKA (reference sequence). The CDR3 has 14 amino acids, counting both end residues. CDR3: CSSSGEGRETEAFF.

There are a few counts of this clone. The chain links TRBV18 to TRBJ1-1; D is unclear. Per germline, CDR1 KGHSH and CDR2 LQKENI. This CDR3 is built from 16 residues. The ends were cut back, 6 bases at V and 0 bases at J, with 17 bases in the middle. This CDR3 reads CASSPNSGNMNTEAFF. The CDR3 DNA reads TGTGCCAGCTCCCCGAACTCCGGGAACATGAACACTGAAGCTTTCTTT.

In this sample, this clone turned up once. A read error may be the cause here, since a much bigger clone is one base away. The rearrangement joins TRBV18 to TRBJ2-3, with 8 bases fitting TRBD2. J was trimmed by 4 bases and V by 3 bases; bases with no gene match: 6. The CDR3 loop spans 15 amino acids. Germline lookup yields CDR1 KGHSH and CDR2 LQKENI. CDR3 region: CASSPGLVGADTQYF. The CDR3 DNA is TGTGCCAGCTCACCGGGACTAGTGGGAGCAGATACGCAGTATTTT.

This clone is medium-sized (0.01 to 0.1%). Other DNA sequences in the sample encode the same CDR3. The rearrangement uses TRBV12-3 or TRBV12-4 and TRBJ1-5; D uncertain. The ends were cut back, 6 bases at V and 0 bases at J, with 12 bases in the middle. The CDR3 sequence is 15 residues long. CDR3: CASRGVGDSNQPQHF. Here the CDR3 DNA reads TGTGCCAGCAGGGGAGTGGGAGATAGCAATCAGCCCCAGCATTTT.

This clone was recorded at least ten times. This CDR3 is CASSQDLARETQYF. The CDR3 DNA sequence: TGCGCCAGCAGCCAAGACCTAGCCCGAGAGACCCAGTACTTC. The gene calls are TRBV4-1 and TRBJ2-5; D possibly corresponds to TRBD2 (5 bases). The V end lost 0 bases, the J end lost 4 bases, and 9 bases lay between the germline ends. The CDR3 runs to 14 residues. Germline V gene lookup returns CDR1 MGHRA and CDR2 YSYEKL.

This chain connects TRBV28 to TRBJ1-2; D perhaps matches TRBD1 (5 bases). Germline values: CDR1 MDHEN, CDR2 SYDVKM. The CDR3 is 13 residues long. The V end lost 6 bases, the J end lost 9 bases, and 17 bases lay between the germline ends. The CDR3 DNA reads TGTGCCAGCAGACCACAGGTGGCCGGTTGCTACACCTTC. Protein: CASRPQVAGCYTF.

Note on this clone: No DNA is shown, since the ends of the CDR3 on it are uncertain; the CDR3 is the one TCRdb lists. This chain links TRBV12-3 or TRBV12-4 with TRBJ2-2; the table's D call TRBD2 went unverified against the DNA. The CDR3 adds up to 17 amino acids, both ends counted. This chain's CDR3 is CASSGMTSGRTPGSCFF.

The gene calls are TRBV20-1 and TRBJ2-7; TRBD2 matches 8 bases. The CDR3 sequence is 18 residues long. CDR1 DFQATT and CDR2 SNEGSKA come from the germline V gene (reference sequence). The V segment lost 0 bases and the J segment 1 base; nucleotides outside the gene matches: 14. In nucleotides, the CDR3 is TGCAGTGCTAGAGATGATGAGACTAGCGCTCCCGCTTCCTACGAGCAGTACTTC. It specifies CSARDDETSAPASYEQYF.

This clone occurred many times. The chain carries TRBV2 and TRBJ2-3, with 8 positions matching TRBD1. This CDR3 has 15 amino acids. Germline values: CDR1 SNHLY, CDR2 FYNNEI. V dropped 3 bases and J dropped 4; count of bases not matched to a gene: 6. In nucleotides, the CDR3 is TGTGCCAGCAGTGACCTGGCAGGGGGCTCAGATACGCAGTATTTT. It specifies CASSDLAGGSDTQYF.